This T cell receptor (beta chain) was sequenced for a study of cytomegalovirus exposure and HLA in healthy donors. Overall study results and limits: The availability of immune exposure information extended only to CMV serostatus.

The CDR3 length is 15 residues. Trimming at V came to 4 bases and at J to 5 bases, leaving 11 bases not matched to a gene. Germline CDR1 and CDR2: SGDLS and YYNGEE. 13 Jbeta primers and 60 Vbeta primers were used for the PCR. Using immunoSEQ multiplex PCR, the repertoire was profiled, and TCRdb retains in-frame clones only, with some absent. The specimen's table records 60,000 to 75,000 clones. Remarks on this clone: Its specificity is not known.

The chain is built from TRBV9 and TRBJ2-7, with 8 bases matching TRBD1. Sequencing was carried out using PBMCs. The clonotype comes from a woman younger than 45 in good health and CMV-seronegative. CDR3 region: CASSFHGQGGNEQYF. In nucleotides, the CDR3 is TGTGCCAGCAGCTTCCATGGACAGGGTGGGAACGAGCAGTACTTC.